This TCR beta chain derives from a study of T cell repertoires and HLA-DP antigens. The wider study: One alloantigen had ten groove amino acid differences from self, the other one. Average DNA input: 218.4 ng for CD137+CD4+ sorts, approximately 1,300 ng pre-culture. Donor ages ranged from 18-to-29 to 60-to-69; a couple of men, one woman.

Concerning this clone: Its antigen is undetermined.

This CDR3 has 16 amino acids. V was trimmed by 1 base and J by 2 bases, leaving 11 bases between them. From germline, CDR1 is LGHNT and CDR2 FRNRAP. Only in-frame clones appear in the TCRdb table, and some are missing; sequencing was by immunoSEQ multiplex PCR. This sample yields approximately 110,000 clones, of which 80% to 95% are seen a single time; roughly 0.3% belongs to the top ten. Untouched CD4+ T cells were bead-isolated at about 98% purity. This sequence joins TRBV12-5 and TRBJ1-4; D not certain. The sample consisted of CD4+ T cells from PBMCs. The clonotype comes from a woman between 18 and 30 years old in good health and CMV-seronegative. The CDR3 is CASGLGDLTTNEKLFF. The CDR3 DNA is TGTGCTAGTGGTTTGGGAGACTTAACCACTAATGAAAAACTGTTTTTT.